The 11 T cell receptor beta chains reported below all come from one sample, sequenced in a study of siplizumab effects on memory and regulatory T cells. TCRdb keeps only in-frame clones here, not all; method: immunoSEQ multiplex PCR. The sample lists roughly 69,000 clones; less than 90% were seen once. Material: memory CD4+ T cells sorted from blood. Receptor source: a human donor in good health.

The CDR3 sequence: CASSLGGAGLNTGELFF. The CDR3 DNA sequence: TGCGCCAGCAGTCTGGGGGGAGCGGGGCTGAACACCGGGGAGCTGTTTTTT. The chain combines TRBV23-1 with TRBJ2-2; the match to TRBD2 covers 7 bases. TRBV23-1 is filed as an ORF, its function uncertain. Unmatched junction bases numbered 9, after V lost 4 bases and J lost 1 base. There are 17 residues in the CDR3.

This clone was seen a handful of times. The chain links TRBV4-1 to TRBJ1-2; no definite D call. This CDR3 comprises 15 residues. Germline CDR1 and CDR2: MGHRA and YSYEKL. The V and J ends lost 1 base and 4 bases respectively, with 13 bases between them. The CDR3 is CASSQGTGKVYGYTF. The CDR3 DNA reads TGCGCCAGCAGCCAAGGAACCGGGAAAGTCTATGGCTACACCTTC.

V is TRBV11-1 and J is TRBJ1-3; D is unclear. The CDR3 spans 14 residues. Per the germline V gene, CDR1 is SGHAT and CDR2 is FQDESV (reference sequence). The V gene lost 6 bases and the J gene lost 0 bases, with 9 bases spanning the gap. CDR3 sequence: CASSSEFSGNTIYF. The CDR3 coding sequence is TGTGCCAGCAGTTCAGAGTTCTCTGGAAACACCATATATTTT.

The genes are TRBV29-1 and TRBJ1-4; the D is unclear. The CDR3 loop spans 15 amino acids. Trimming removed 6 bases at V and 0 bases at J, with 14 bases between. Germline V CDR1 and CDR2: SQVTM, ANQGSEA. This CDR3 reads CSVRESATTNEKLFF. The CDR3 DNA sequence: TGCAGCGTCCGTGAGTCGGCCACAACTAATGAAAAACTGTTTTTT.

This clone was detected a few times. The chain joins TRBV19 to TRBJ2-7; 8 nucleotides match TRBD1. Germline trimming cut 3 bases from V and 6 bases from J; bases unmatched to any gene: 7. CDR1 and CDR2 (germline): LNHDA, SQIVND (reference sequence). The CDR3 is 14 residues long. In DNA form, the CDR3 reads TGTGCCAGTAGTATGGGCAGGGGGCATGGCGAGCAGTACTTC. It encodes CASSMGRGHGEQYF.

V gene TRBV27 combines with J gene TRBJ2-1, with D perhaps TRBD1 (5 bases). The V end lost 0 bases, the J end lost 8 bases, and 17 bases lay between the germline ends. In germline, CDR1 is MNHEY, CDR2 SMNVEV (reference sequence). The CDR3 covers 16 residues. CDR3 residues: CASSLSPVAGWDEQFF. The CDR3 DNA follows: TGTGCCAGCAGTTTATCGCCCGTGGCAGGGTGGGATGAGCAGTTCTTC.

This chain joins TRBV9 and TRBJ2-2, with 11 bases matching TRBD2. The junction had 17 bases not matched to a gene; V was cut back by 4 bases and J by 9 bases. This CDR3 comprises 18 residues. CDR1 and CDR2 (germline): SGDLS, YYNGEE. The CDR3 here is CASSPGSSGGASPWELFF. CDR3 sequence (DNA): TGTGCCAGCAGCCCAGGGAGTAGCGGGGGGGCCTCTCCCTGGGAGCTGTTTTTT.

This sequence joins TRBV10-2 and TRBJ2-7; D is possibly TRBD1 (6 bases). Trimming left V 2 bases short and J 5 bases short, with 19 bases between. Germline values: CDR1 WSHSY, CDR2 SAAADI. The CDR3 contains 16 residues. In DNA, the CDR3 is TGCGCCAGCAGTGAGCTCGGTGGGGGCAGGGACCACGAGCAGTACTTC. Residues: CASSELGGGRDHEQYF.

The chain links TRBV28 to TRBJ1-2; 8 bases align to TRBD1. V was pared by 5 bases and J by 6 bases, with 8 bases of the junction left unmatched. Germline values: CDR1 MDHEN, CDR2 SYDVKM. This CDR3 region has 14 residues. The CDR3 reads CASSGQTGENGYTF. The CDR3 DNA is TGTGCCAGCAGTGGACAGACAGGGGAAAATGGCTACACCTTC.

The rearrangement uses TRBV28 and TRBJ1-1; 7 bases agree with TRBD1. The V gene end was trimmed by 7 bases and the J gene end by 12 bases; junction bases not matched to a gene: 11. Germline-derived CDR1 and CDR2 are MDHEN and SYDVKM. The CDR3 consists of 12 residues. In DNA form, the CDR3 reads TGTGCCAGCATCGGACAGGTCCTCGAAACTTTCTTT. This gives the protein CASIGQVLETFF.

The chain carries TRBV5-1 and TRBJ1-5; 9 nucleotides line up with TRBD1. V dropped 4 bases and J dropped 4; count of bases not matched to a gene: 3. This CDR3 has 14 amino acids. CDR1 is SGHRS, CDR2 YFSETQ, per germline. CDR3 sequence (DNA): TGCGCCAGCAGCGAACAGGGGGCTAATCAGCCCCAGCATTTT. It codes for CASSEQGANQPQHF. The complete variable domain, with remaining parts taken from reference TRBV5-1 and TRBJ1-5, reads KAGVTQTPRYLIKTRGQQVTLSCSPISGHRSVSWYQQTPGQGLQFLFEYFSETQRNKGNFPGRFSGRQFSNSRSEMNVSTLELGDSALYLCASSEQGANQPQHFGDGTRLSIL.